What follows are 2 T cell receptor beta chains derived from one specimen sequenced in a study of neurological immune-mediated disorders. One entry per CDR3 protein, called by TCRdb with MiXCR from the 5' RACE reads. The sample gives about 78,000 distinct CDR3 sequences, less than 5.5% of which show up once; around 2.2% is in the top ten. Sequenced: PBMCs. The receptors shown here come from a woman aged 25 to 39 with multiple sclerosis.

This clonotype has at least ten counts. V usage is TRBV7-2 and J usage is TRBJ1-3; 7 bases align to TRBD1. The CDR3 extends over 16 amino acids. CDR1 is SGHTA and CDR2 is FQGNSA in the germline V gene. V lost 4 bases, J lost 0 bases, and 6 bases stayed unmatched. CDR3 sequence reads: CASSWQTGSSGNTIYF. For the CDR3, the DNA is TGTGCCAGCAGCTGGCAGACAGGGAGCTCTGGAAACACCATATATTTT.

This clonotype has a count of ten or more. This chain joins TRBV20-1 and TRBJ1-1; D might be TRBD1 (5 bases). This CDR3 has 13 amino acids. Germline V gives CDR1 DFQATT, CDR2 SNEGSKA (reference sequence). V shed 4 bases and J shed 4 bases, with 13 bases lying between them. This CDR3 is CSAIAGGTTEAFF. In nucleotides, the CDR3 is TGCAGTGCTATTGCAGGCGGGACCACTGAAGCTTTCTTT.